A selection of T cell receptor beta chains follows, all from one sample in a study of blood T cell repertoires in COVID-19. The method was immunoSEQ multiplex PCR; TCRdb's version includes in-frame clones alone and lacks a portion of them. The sample records about 80,000 clones, around 81% being singletons. The sample was peripheral blood. These TCRs come from a human donor in a cohort sampled during active COVID-19. The CDR3 runs from the conserved cysteine through the conserved F or W. The D gene is left open where the match is weak. For some rows the clone size is stated as once, few or many, or as a class when expanded; others skip it.

J gene: TRBJ2-2; V gene: TRBV5-4; D gene: .; clone size: .; CDR3 DNA: TGTGCCAGCAGCTTGGGCGGGCAGAGTAACACCGGGGAGCTGTTTTTT; CDR3 protein: CASSLGGQSNTGELFF
J gene: TRBJ1-2; V gene: TRBV15; D gene: TRBD1; clone size: .; CDR3 DNA: TGTGCCACCAGCGGACAGGGCGGGGGCTACACCTTC; CDR3 protein: CATSGQGGGYTF
J gene: TRBJ2-1; V gene: TRBV4-3; D gene: TRBD2; clone size: .; CDR3 DNA: TGCGCCAGCAGCCACGGAAGTGGCGCTAGCGGGAGTGGTGAGCAGTTCTTC; CDR3 protein: CASSHGSGASGSGEQFF
J gene: TRBJ2-1; V gene: TRBV2; D gene: TRBD1; clone size: .; CDR3 DNA: TGTGCCAGCAGCAGGACAGGGATGGATGAGCAGTTCTTC; CDR3 protein: CASSRTGMDEQFF
J gene: TRBJ2-6; V gene: TRBV7-6; D gene: .; clone size: .; CDR3 DNA: TGTGCCAGCAGCGCTAGCCTCTCTGGGGCCAACGTCCTGACTTTC; CDR3 protein: CASSASLSGANVLTF
J gene: TRBJ2-7; V gene: TRBV2; D gene: TRBD2; clone size: .; CDR3 DNA: TGTGCCAGCATGTGGGCGGGGGAGTCCTCCTACGAGCAGTACTTC; CDR3 protein: CASMWAGESSYEQYF
J gene: TRBJ1-2; V gene: TRBV5-8; D gene: .; clone size: .; CDR3 DNA: TGTGCCAGCAGCTTGAGAAGAACATCTAACTATGGCTACACCTTC; CDR3 protein: CASSLRRTSNYGYTF
J gene: TRBJ2-5; V gene: TRBV11-3; D gene: TRBD2; clone size: .; CDR3 DNA: TGTGCCAGCAGCTCATTTAGCGGGAGACTTCAAGAGACCCAGTACTTC; CDR3 protein: CASSSFSGRLQETQYF
J gene: TRBJ1-2; V gene: TRBV19; D gene: .; clone size: .; CDR3 DNA: TGTGCCAGTAGTGGCAGACAGGACTATGGCTACACCTTC; CDR3 protein: CASSGRQDYGYTF
J gene: TRBJ2-3; V gene: TRBV6-9; D gene: TRBD2; clone size: .; CDR3 DNA: TGTGCCAGCAAGGCGGGAGTGACAGATACGCAGTATTTT; CDR3 protein: CASKAGVTDTQYF
J gene: TRBJ1-2; V gene: TRBV9; D gene: TRBD1; clone size: .; CDR3 DNA: TGTGCCAGCAGTGGGACAGGAGTAGGCTACACCTTC; CDR3 protein: CASSGTGVGYTF
J gene: TRBJ2-5; V gene: TRBV5-4; D gene: TRBD1; clone size: .; CDR3 DNA: TGTGCCAGCAGCTGGCCCGGACAGGGGTTAGAGACCCAGTACTTC; CDR3 protein: CASSWPGQGLETQYF
J gene: TRBJ2-3; V gene: TRBV7-8; D gene: TRBD2; clone size: .; CDR3 DNA: TGTGCCAGCAGCGAAAACCTGGGGGGGGGAAGCACAGATACGCAGTATTTT; CDR3 protein: CASSENLGGGSTDTQYF
J gene: TRBJ1-6; V gene: TRBV6-5; D gene: .; clone size: .; CDR3 DNA: TGTGCCAGCAGTTATTTCCCAGAAACCTCACCCCTCCACTTT; CDR3 protein: CASSYFPETSPLHF
J gene: TRBJ2-5; V gene: TRBV28; D gene: .; clone size: once; CDR3 DNA: TGTGCCAGCAGTAGGACAGAGCAGGAGACCCAGTACTTC; CDR3 protein: CASSRTEQETQYF
J gene: TRBJ1-1; V gene: TRBV5-1; D gene: .; clone size: .; CDR3 DNA: TGCGCCAGCAGCGCACTTTGGGGGAGGCATACTGAAGCTTTCTTT; CDR3 protein: CASSALWGRHTEAFF
J gene: TRBJ2-2; V gene: TRBV6-5; D gene: TRBD2; clone size: .; CDR3 DNA: TGTGCCAGCAGTTTTATAGCGGGGAACACCGGGGAGCTGTTTTTT; CDR3 protein: CASSFIAGNTGELFF
J gene: TRBJ2-1; V gene: TRBV24-1; D gene: TRBD1; clone size: .; CDR3 DNA: TGTGCCACCAGGAAGACAGGGGAGAGCGATGAGCAGTTCTTC; CDR3 protein: CATRKTGESDEQFF
J gene: TRBJ2-7; V gene: TRBV12-3/TRBV12-4; D gene: .; clone size: .; CDR3 DNA: TGTGCCAGCAGCAAGACAACCGCCTACGAGCAGTACTTC; CDR3 protein: CASSKTTAYEQYF
J gene: TRBJ2-5; V gene: TRBV6-5; D gene: .; clone size: .; CDR3 DNA: TGTGCCAGCAGTTATGTTTCCCAGGGTTGGGAGACCCAGTACTTC; CDR3 protein: CASSYVSQGWETQYF
J gene: TRBJ1-1; V gene: TRBV7-2; D gene: .; clone size: .; CDR3 DNA: TGTGCCAGCAGCCCTTCTAGGGGTATAGTAAACACTGAAGCTTTCTTT; CDR3 protein: CASSPSRGIVNTEAFF
J gene: TRBJ1-2; V gene: TRBV19; D gene: TRBD1; clone size: .; CDR3 DNA: TGTGCCAGTAGGTGGAGGGACAGCGGACTGTTAGTAGACTATGGCTACACCTTC; CDR3 protein: CASRWRDSGLLVDYGYTF
J gene: TRBJ2-2; V gene: TRBV28; D gene: .; clone size: few; CDR3 DNA: TGTGCCAGCAGCCCCGAACACGGGGAGCTGTTTTTT; CDR3 protein: CASSPEHGELFF
J gene: TRBJ2-2; V gene: TRBV6-2/TRBV6-3; D gene: .; clone size: .; CDR3 DNA: TGTGCCAGCAGTCCAGACACCACCGGGGAGCTGTTTTTT; CDR3 protein: CASSPDTTGELFF
J gene: TRBJ1-4; V gene: TRBV7-9; D gene: TRBD1; clone size: .; CDR3 DNA: TGTGCCAGCAGTTTCGGGGACAGACTCAATGAAAAACTGTTTTTT; CDR3 protein: CASSFGDRLNEKLFF
J gene: TRBJ2-1; V gene: TRBV27; D gene: .; clone size: .; CDR3 DNA: TGTGCCAGCACCCTACTGGGCTCCTACTACAATGAGCAGTTCTTC; CDR3 protein: CASTLLGSYYNEQFF
J gene: TRBJ2-7; V gene: TRBV2; D gene: .; clone size: once; CDR3 DNA: TGTGCCAGCACGCGTGGGGACACTTCCTACGAGCAGTACTTC; CDR3 protein: CASTRGDTSYEQYF
J gene: TRBJ1-2; V gene: TRBV5-5; D gene: .; clone size: once; CDR3 DNA: TGTGCCAGCAGCCCCCTCGACAGCCTAGATCCCAACTATGGCTACACCTTC; CDR3 protein: CASSPLDSLDPNYGYTF
J gene: TRBJ2-5; V gene: TRBV5-8; D gene: .; clone size: .; CDR3 DNA: TGTGCCAGCAGCTTGGTTATGAGGGGGGAGACCCAGTACTTC; CDR3 protein: CASSLVMRGETQYF
J gene: TRBJ2-5; V gene: TRBV27; D gene: .; clone size: .; CDR3 DNA: TGTGCCAGCACCCCGGAGTGGCCCGGGACAAAGGGGGAGACCCAGTACTTC; CDR3 protein: CASTPEWPGTKGETQYF
J gene: TRBJ1-5; V gene: TRBV6-1; D gene: .; clone size: .; CDR3 DNA: TGTGCCAGCAGTGAAATAGGGGGGGCGGGCCAGCCCCAGCATTTT; CDR3 protein: CASSEIGGAGQPQHF